A selection of T cell receptor beta chains follows, all from one sample in a study of T cell repertoires in cytomegalovirus infection. TCRdb ran MiXCR on the reads and lists one entry per CDR3 protein. The sample has about 260,000 distinct CDR3 sequences, roughly 13% seen once. The sequenced sample consisted of PBMCs. The source of these receptors is a human donor in good health (CMV status not recorded). Some clones in this sample may be carry-over from other donors' samples. Each CDR3 is given with its conserved first and last residue. The order of the fields is clone size, V gene, D gene, J gene, CDR3 length, CDR3 DNA, CDR3 protein. D genes are given only for firm matches. Not all rows give a size; the values are once, few, many and, for expanded clones, a class.

size: few; V: TRBV2; D: .; J: TRBJ1-2; length: 14; DNA: TGTGCCAGCAGAGCGGGGCTCTTCAACGATGGCTACACCTTC; CDR3: CASRAGLFNDGYTF
size: .; V: TRBV4-3; D: .; J: TRBJ1-2; length: 13; DNA: TGCGCCAGCAGCCAAGAGGGAGGCTATGGCTACACCTTC; CDR3: CASSQEGGYGYTF
size: .; V: TRBV14; D: .; J: TRBJ2-3; length: 13; DNA: TGTGCCAGCAGCCAAGATCAAGGGGATACGCAGTATTTT; CDR3: CASSQDQGDTQYF
size: many; V: TRBV7-2; D: .; J: TRBJ2-3; length: 16; DNA: TGTGCCAGCAACCCCAAATTGGGGGGTAGCACAGATACGCAGTATTTT; CDR3: CASNPKLGGSTDTQYF
size: many; V: TRBV9; D: .; J: TRBJ2-7; length: 13; DNA: TGTGCCAGCAGCGCGCCAAATTCCTACGAGCAGTACTTC; CDR3: CASSAPNSYEQYF
size: few; V: TRBV29-1; D: .; J: TRBJ1-2; length: 12; DNA: TGCAGCGTGGTGGACCTCAGGGAGGGCTACACCTTC; CDR3: CSVVDLREGYTF
size: many; V: TRBV7-8; D: .; J: TRBJ1-1; length: 16; DNA: TGTGCCAGCAGCTTATTCGGTCGAGGTGGGAACACTGAAGCTTTCTTT; CDR3: CASSLFGRGGNTEAFF
size: .; V: TRBV25-1; D: .; J: TRBJ2-1; length: 16; DNA: TGTGCCAGCAGTGAACTCCGGGAGTTCTCCTACAATGAGCAGTTCTTC; CDR3: CASSELREFSYNEQFF
size: .; V: TRBV4-3; D: .; J: TRBJ2-7; length: 14; DNA: TGCGCCAGCAGCCCAGATGCGGCTGTTGGAGTGGCGTACTTC; CDR3: CASSPDAAVGVAYF
size: many; V: TRBV6-2/TRBV6-3; D: TRBD1; J: TRBJ2-7; length: 16; DNA: TGTGCCAGCAGTTATCAACCGGGACAGGGCAGCCACGAGCAGTACTTC; CDR3: CASSYQPGQGSHEQYF
size: .; V: TRBV5-1; D: .; J: TRBJ1-1; length: 13; DNA: TGCGCCAGCAGCTTGGGGGCTTTGACTGAAGCTTTCTTT; CDR3: CASSLGALTEAFF
size: .; V: TRBV5-1; D: TRBD1; J: TRBJ1-4; length: 18; DNA: TGCGCCAGCAGCTCGCCGCCAGGGGGAAGTTCAACTAATGAAAAACTGTTTTTT; CDR3: CASSSPPGGSSTNEKLFF
size: many; V: TRBV28; D: .; J: TRBJ1-5; length: 12; DNA: TGTGCCAGCAGACTCTGGGGTCAGCCCCAGCATTTT; CDR3: CASRLWGQPQHF
size: many; V: TRBV20-1; D: .; J: TRBJ1-6; length: 16; DNA: TGCAGTGCCCAAGCCACGGGGAGCTCCTATAATTCACCCCTCCACTTT; CDR3: CSAQATGSSYNSPLHF
size: few; V: TRBV4-2; D: .; J: TRBJ2-3; length: 17; DNA: TGTGCCAGCAGCCAAGAATCAGGCAGGGCGTACACAGATACGCAGTATTTT; CDR3: CASSQESGRAYTDTQYF
size: many; V: TRBV7-2; D: .; J: TRBJ1-1; length: 15; DNA: TGTGCCAGCAGCTTAGACAGTTCCTCCAACACTGAAGCTTTCTTT; CDR3: CASSLDSSSNTEAFF
size: .; V: TRBV19; D: .; J: TRBJ1-5; length: 16; DNA: TGTGCCAGTAGTATAGATCCGACAGCGGTTGGGCAGCCCCAGCATTTT; CDR3: CASSIDPTAVGQPQHF
size: few; V: TRBV5-4; D: .; J: TRBJ2-5; length: 14; DNA: TGTGCCGGATCGGCAGGGACCTTCCAAGAGACCCAGTACTTC; CDR3: CAGSAGTFQETQYF
size: many; V: TRBV7-8; D: .; J: TRBJ2-5; length: 17; DNA: TGTGCCAGCAGCCGCCTGAGCAGCGGTGGGTGGGAAGAGACCCAGTACTTC; CDR3: CASSRLSSGGWEETQYF
size: many; V: TRBV10-3; D: .; J: TRBJ2-3; length: 16; DNA: TGTGCCATCAGTGAGCGGAGGGGAACTTACACAGATACGCAGTATTTT; CDR3: CAISERRGTYTDTQYF
size: many; V: TRBV7-2; D: .; J: TRBJ1-4; length: 14; DNA: TGTGCCAGCAGCAAGACAGGCGCGCACGAAAAACTGTTTTTT; CDR3: CASSKTGAHEKLFF
size: many; V: TRBV7-2; D: TRBD2; J: TRBJ2-5; length: 18; DNA: TGTGCCAGCAGCTTATCAGGGACTAGCGGGAGCACGCAAGAGACCCAGTACTTC; CDR3: CASSLSGTSGSTQETQYF
size: many; V: TRBV23-1; D: .; J: TRBJ2-7; length: 13; DNA: TGCGCCAGCAGTGGGGACTCTTCCTACGAGCAGTACTTC; CDR3: CASSGDSSYEQYF
size: .; V: TRBV18; D: .; J: TRBJ1-3; length: 17; DNA: TGTGCCAGCTCACCCCTGGGAGCCAGTTCAGATGGAAACACCATATATTTT; CDR3: CASSPLGASSDGNTIYF
size: .; V: TRBV6-5; D: TRBD1; J: TRBJ1-1; length: 16; DNA: TGTGCCAGCAGTCGCCCTGGGACAGCAATTAACACTGAAGCTTTCTTT; CDR3: CASSRPGTAINTEAFF
size: .; V: TRBV4-1; D: .; J: TRBJ1-1; length: 15; DNA: TGCGCCAGCAGCCCAGGGACTGTCCAAGCCCCTCAAGCTTTCTTT; CDR3: CASSPGTVQAPQAFF
size: many; V: TRBV12-3/TRBV12-4; D: .; J: TRBJ1-5; length: 14; DNA: TGTGCCAGCAGTTTGGGGTCTGGCAATCAGCCCCAGCATTTT; CDR3: CASSLGSGNQPQHF
size: .; V: TRBV6-2/TRBV6-3; D: .; J: TRBJ2-1; length: 14; DNA: TGTGCCAGCAGCCCCTACAGCTCCTACAATGAGCAGTTCTTC; CDR3: CASSPYSSYNEQFF
size: many; V: TRBV4-1; D: .; J: TRBJ1-3; length: 15; DNA: TGCGCCAGCAGCCCAGCCGAGAGGCGCGCAAACACCATATATTTT; CDR3: CASSPAERRANTIYF
size: few; V: TRBV29-1; D: .; J: TRBJ1-6; length: 13; DNA: TGCAGCGTTACGAGTGGGTCCCATTCACCCCTCCACTTT; CDR3: CSVTSGSHSPLHF
size: .; V: TRBV7-3; D: .; J: TRBJ1-1; length: 16; DNA: TGTGCCAGCACTGAGGGTGGAGGGATCCGGAACACTGAAGCTTTCTTT; CDR3: CASTEGGGIRNTEAFF
size: .; V: TRBV4-2; D: TRBD1; J: TRBJ1-2; length: 17; DNA: TGTGCCAGCAGCCGGCCGGACGCCGGGACAGGGCATACTGGCTACACCTTC; CDR3: CASSRPDAGTGHTGYTF
size: once; V: TRBV6-6; D: .; J: TRBJ2-5; length: 12; DNA: TGTGCCAGCACCCCCGGAGGGAAGACCCAGTACTTC; CDR3: CASTPGGKTQYF
size: .; V: TRBV7-3; D: .; J: TRBJ1-3; length: 17; DNA: TGTGCCAGCATTAGGAGGAGGGCAAATAGCTCTGGAAACACCATATATTTT; CDR3: CASIRRRANSSGNTIYF
size: .; V: TRBV7-9; D: .; J: TRBJ1-1; length: 13; DNA: TGTGCCAGCAGCTTAGCGGATAACACTGAAGCTTTCTTT; CDR3: CASSLADNTEAFF
size: .; V: TRBV5-1; D: TRBD1; J: TRBJ1-1; length: 16; DNA: TGCGCCAGCAGCCCTACAGGGGGAAGTAAGGGCACTGAAGCTTTCTTT; CDR3: CASSPTGGSKGTEAFF
size: .; V: TRBV2; D: .; J: TRBJ1-5; length: 15; DNA: TGTGCCAGCAGTGAAGCGCTTCTGGGATTTCAGCCCCAGCATTTT; CDR3: CASSEALLGFQPQHF
size: many; V: TRBV7-2; D: .; J: TRBJ2-1; length: 15; DNA: TGTGCCAGCAGCTTAGGCGCGGCAGCCCGGTATGAGCAGTTCTTC; CDR3: CASSLGAAARYEQFF
size: .; V: TRBV7-9; D: .; J: TRBJ2-7; length: 13; DNA: TGTGCCAGCAGCCAAAGTAGGGGATACGAGCAGTACTTC; CDR3: CASSQSRGYEQYF
size: .; V: TRBV20-1; D: TRBD2; J: TRBJ2-4; length: 16; DNA: TGCAGTGCTAGAGATCCGCGGGAGGTTCCCAAAAACATTCAGTACTTC; CDR3: CSARDPREVPKNIQYF
size: .; V: TRBV19; D: .; J: TRBJ1-1; length: 12; DNA: TGTGCCAGTGCAAGAAGGGGTGCTGAAGCTTTCTTT; CDR3: CASARRGAEAFF
size: .; V: TRBV4-1; D: TRBD2; J: TRBJ2-6; length: 18; DNA: TGCGCCAGCAGCCAAGTTACCCGCACGGGGGGGGGGGCCAACGTCCTGACTTTC; CDR3: CASSQVTRTGGGANVLTF
size: .; V: TRBV5-6; D: TRBD1; J: TRBJ1-2; length: 16; DNA: TGTGCCAGCAGCTTGGGAAGGACAGGGGTAAATATCGACTACACCTTC; CDR3: CASSLGRTGVNIDYTF
size: few; V: TRBV29-1; D: TRBD1; J: TRBJ1-1; length: 14; DNA: TGCAGCGTTGGAGGCAGGGGGGTGAACACTGAAGCTTTCTTT; CDR3: CSVGGRGVNTEAFF
size: .; V: TRBV29-1; D: TRBD2; J: TRBJ2-2; length: 15; DNA: TGCAGCGTTGAGGTGGGAGGGGCAGGCACCGGGGAGCTGTTTTTT; CDR3: CSVEVGGAGTGELFF
size: .; V: TRBV28; D: TRBD1; J: TRBJ1-2; length: 15; DNA: TGTGCCAGCAGTTCCCCCGGGACAGGGAATAATGGCTACACCTTC; CDR3: CASSSPGTGNNGYTF